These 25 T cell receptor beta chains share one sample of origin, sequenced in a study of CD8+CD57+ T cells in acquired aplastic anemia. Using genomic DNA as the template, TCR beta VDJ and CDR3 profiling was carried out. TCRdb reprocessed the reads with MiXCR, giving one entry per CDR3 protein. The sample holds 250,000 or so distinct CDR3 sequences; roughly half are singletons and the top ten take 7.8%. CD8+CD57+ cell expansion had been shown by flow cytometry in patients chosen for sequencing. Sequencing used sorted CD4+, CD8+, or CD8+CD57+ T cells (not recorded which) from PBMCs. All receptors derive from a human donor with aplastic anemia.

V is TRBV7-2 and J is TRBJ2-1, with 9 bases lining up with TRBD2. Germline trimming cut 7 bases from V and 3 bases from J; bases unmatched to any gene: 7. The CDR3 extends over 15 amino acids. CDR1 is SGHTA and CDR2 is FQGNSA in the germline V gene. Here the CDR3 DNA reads TGTGCCAGCACCCTGGCTAGCGGGGACTACAATGAGCAGTTCTTC. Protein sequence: CASTLASGDYNEQFF.

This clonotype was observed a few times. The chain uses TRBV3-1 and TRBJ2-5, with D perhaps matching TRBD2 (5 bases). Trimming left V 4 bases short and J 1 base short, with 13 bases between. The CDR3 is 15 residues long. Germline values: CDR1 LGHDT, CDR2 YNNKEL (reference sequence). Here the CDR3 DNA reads TGTGCCAGCAGCCTTAGTCACGGGATCCAAGAGACCCAGTACTTC. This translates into CASSLSHGIQETQYF.

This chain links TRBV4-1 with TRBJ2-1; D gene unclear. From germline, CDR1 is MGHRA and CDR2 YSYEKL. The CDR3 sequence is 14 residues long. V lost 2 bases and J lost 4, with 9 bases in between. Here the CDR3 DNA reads TGCGCCAGCAGCCAATCTGGAGATTACAATGAGCAGTTCTTC. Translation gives CASSQSGDYNEQFF.

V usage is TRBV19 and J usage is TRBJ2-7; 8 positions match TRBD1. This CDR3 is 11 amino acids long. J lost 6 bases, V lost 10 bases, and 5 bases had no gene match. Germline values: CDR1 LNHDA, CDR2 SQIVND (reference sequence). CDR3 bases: TGTGCCACCTCGACAGGGGTCGAGCAGTACTTC. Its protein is CATSTGVEQYF.

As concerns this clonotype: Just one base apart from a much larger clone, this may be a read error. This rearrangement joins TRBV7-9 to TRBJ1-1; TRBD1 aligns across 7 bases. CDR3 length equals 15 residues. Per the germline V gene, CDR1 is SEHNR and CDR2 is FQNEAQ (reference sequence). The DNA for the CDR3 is TGCGCCAGCAGCCAAGGGACAGCTGTGAACACTGAAGCTTTCTTT. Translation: CASSQGTAVNTEAFF.

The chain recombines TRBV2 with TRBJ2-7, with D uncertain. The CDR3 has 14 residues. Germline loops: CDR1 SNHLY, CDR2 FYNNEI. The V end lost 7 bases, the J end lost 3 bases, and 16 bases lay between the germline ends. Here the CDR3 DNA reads TGTGCCAGCAACCCGGTGGACCTTCTCTACGAGCAGTACTTC. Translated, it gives CASNPVDLLYEQYF.

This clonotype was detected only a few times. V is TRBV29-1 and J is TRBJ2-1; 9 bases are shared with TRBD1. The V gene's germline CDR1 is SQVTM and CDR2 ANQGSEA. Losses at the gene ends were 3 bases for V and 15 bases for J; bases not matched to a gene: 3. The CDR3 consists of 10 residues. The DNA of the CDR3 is TGCAGCGTTGAGACAGGGGGAAGGTTCTTC. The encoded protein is CSVETGGRFF.

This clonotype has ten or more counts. The CDR3 sequence is CASSPVAGADAFF. CDR3 nucleotide sequence: TGTGCCAGCAGCCCGGTAGCGGGCGCCGACGCTTTCTTT. The chain recombines TRBV14 with TRBJ1-1; D remains ambiguous. The CDR3 is made up of 13 amino acids. The germline V and J ends were trimmed by 4 bases and 11 bases, with 17 bases remaining between them. CDR1 is SGHDN and CDR2 is FVKESK in the germline V gene.

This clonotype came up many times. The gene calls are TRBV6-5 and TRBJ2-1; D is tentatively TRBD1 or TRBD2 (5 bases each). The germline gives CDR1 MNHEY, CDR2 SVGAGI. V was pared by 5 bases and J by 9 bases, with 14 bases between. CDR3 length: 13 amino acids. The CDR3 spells CASSDRDQGEQFF. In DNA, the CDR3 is TGTGCCAGCAGTGATAGGGACCAAGGTGAGCAGTTCTTC.

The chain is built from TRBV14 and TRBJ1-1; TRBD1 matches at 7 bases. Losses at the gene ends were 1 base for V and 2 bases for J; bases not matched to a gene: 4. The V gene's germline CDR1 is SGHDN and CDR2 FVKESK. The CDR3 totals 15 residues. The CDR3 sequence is CASSQVGTANTEAFF. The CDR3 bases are TGTGCCAGCAGCCAAGTAGGGACAGCAAACACTGAAGCTTTCTTT.

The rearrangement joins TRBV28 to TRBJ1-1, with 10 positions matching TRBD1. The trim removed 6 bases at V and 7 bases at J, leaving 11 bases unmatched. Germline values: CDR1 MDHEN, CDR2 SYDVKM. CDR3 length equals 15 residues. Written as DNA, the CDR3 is TGTGCCAGCAGCCGGGGACAGGGGTTGGCCCTTGAAGCTTTCTTT. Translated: CASSRGQGLALEAFF.

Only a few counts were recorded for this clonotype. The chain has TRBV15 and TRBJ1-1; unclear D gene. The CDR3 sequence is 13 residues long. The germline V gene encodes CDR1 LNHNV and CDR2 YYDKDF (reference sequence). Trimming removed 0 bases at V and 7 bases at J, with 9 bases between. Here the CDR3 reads CATSREGLSEAFF. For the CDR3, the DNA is TGTGCCACCAGCAGAGAGGGCCTAAGTGAAGCTTTCTTT.

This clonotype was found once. The CDR3 protein is CASSLDWSNTEAFF. CDR3 nucleotide sequence: TGCGCCAGCAGCTTGGATTGGAGTAACACTGAAGCTTTCTTT. This chain uses TRBV5-1 with TRBJ1-1; D ambiguous. The germline CDR1 and CDR2 sequences are SGHRS and YFSETQ. This CDR3 spans 14 amino acids. The V and J ends lost 0 bases and 2 bases respectively, with 8 bases between them. The full variable domain, with the rest looked up from reference TRBV5-1 and TRBJ1-1, is KAGVTQTPRYLIKTRGQQVTLSCSPISGHRSVSWYQQTPGQGLQFLFEYFSETQRNKGNFPGRFSGRQFSNSRSEMNVSTLELGDSALYLCASSLDWSNTEAFFGQGTRLTVV.

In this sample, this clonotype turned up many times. The CDR3 loop reads CASSPPPGQSNNEQFF. In DNA form, the CDR3 reads TGTGCCAGCAGCCCTCCCCCGGGGCAGTCCAACAATGAGCAGTTCTTC. The chain couples TRBV7-2 to TRBJ2-1; D tentatively reads TRBD1 or TRBD2 (5 bases each). V lost 5 bases to trimming and J lost 5 bases, with 19 bases between them. The CDR3 length is 16 residues. The germline V gene has CDR1 SGHTA and CDR2 FQGNSA.

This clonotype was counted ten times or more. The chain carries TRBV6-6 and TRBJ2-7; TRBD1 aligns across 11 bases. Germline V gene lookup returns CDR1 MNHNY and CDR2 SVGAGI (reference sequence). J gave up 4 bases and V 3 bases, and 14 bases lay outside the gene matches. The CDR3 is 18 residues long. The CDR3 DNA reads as TGTGCCAGCAGTTATGCGAGGACAGGGGGCCCAGGGAGGTACGAGCAGTACTTC. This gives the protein CASSYARTGGPGRYEQYF.

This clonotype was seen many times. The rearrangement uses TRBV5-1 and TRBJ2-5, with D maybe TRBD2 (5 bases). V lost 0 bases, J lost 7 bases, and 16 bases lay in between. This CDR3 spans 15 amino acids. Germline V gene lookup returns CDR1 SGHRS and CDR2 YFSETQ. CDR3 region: CASSLARDFMRTQYF. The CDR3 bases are TGCGCCAGCAGCTTGGCCCGGGATTTTATGCGGACCCAGTACTTC.

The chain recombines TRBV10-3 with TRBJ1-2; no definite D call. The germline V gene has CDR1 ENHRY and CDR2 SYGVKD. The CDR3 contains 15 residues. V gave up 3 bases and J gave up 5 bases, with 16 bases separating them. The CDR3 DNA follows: TGTGCCATCAGTGAAAGGGTAGGAAATGGGTATGGCTACACCTTC. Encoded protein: CAISERVGNGYGYTF.

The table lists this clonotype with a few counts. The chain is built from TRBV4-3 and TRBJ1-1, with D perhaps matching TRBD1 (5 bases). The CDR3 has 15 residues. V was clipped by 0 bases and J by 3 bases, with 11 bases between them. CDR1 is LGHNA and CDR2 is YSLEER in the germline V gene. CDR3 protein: CASSQDGGRYTEAFF. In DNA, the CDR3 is TGCGCCAGCAGCCAAGATGGGGGTCGGTACACTGAAGCTTTCTTT.

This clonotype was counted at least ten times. The CDR3 coding sequence is TGTGCCAGCAGCTCCGGGCCAGAAAGTGCGTATGAAAAACTGTTTTTT. This sequence encodes CASSSGPESAYEKLFF. The J gene is TRBJ1-4, the V gene TRBV3-1; D is ambiguous. V was clipped by 5 bases and J by 6 bases, with 19 bases between them. Germline V gene data show CDR1 as LGHDT and CDR2 as YNNKEL (reference sequence). The length of the CDR3 is 16 residues.

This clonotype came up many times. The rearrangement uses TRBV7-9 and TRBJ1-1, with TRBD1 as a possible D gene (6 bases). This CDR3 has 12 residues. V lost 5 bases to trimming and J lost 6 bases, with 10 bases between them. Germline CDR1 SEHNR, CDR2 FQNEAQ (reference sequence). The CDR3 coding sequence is TGTGCCAGCAGCCCAGGGGTCGCTGAAGCTTTCTTT. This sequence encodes CASSPGVAEAFF.

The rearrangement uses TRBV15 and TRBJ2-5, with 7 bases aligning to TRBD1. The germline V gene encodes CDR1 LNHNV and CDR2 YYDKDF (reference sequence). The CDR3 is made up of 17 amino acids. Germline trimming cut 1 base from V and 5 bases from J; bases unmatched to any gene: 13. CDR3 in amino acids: CATSRGEGGNLFETQYF. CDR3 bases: TGTGCCACCAGCAGAGGTGAAGGGGGCAATCTTTTCGAGACCCAGTACTTC.

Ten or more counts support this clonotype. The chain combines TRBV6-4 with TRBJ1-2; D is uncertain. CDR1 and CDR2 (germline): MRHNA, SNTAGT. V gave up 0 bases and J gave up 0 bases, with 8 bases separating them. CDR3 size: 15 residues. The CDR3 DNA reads TGTGCCAGCAGTGACTCATCGGAAGCTAACTATGGCTACACCTTC. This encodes CASSDSSEANYGYTF.

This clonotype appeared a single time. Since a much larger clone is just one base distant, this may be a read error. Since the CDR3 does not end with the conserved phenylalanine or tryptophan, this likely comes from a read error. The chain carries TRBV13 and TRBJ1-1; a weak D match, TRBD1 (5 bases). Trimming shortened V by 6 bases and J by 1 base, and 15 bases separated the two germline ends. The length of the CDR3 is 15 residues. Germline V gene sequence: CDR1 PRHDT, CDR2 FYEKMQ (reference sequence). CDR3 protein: CASSPQGRANTEAFL. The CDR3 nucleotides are TGTGCCAGCAGTCCCCAGGGAAGGGCGAACACTGAAGCTTTCCTT.

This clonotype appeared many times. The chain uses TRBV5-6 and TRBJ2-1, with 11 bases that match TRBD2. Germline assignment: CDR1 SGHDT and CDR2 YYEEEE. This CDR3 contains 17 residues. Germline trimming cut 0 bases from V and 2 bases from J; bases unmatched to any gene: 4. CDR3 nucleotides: TGTGCCAGCAGCTTGGTGGGGACTAGCGGCACCTACAATGAGCAGTTCTTC. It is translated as CASSLVGTSGTYNEQFF.

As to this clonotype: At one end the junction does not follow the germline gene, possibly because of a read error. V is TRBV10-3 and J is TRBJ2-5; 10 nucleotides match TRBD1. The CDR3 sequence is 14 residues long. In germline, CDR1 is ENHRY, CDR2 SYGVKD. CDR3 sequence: CAIRDRGDQATQYF. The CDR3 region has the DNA TGTGCCATCAGGGACAGGGGGGACCAAGCGACCCAGTACTTC.